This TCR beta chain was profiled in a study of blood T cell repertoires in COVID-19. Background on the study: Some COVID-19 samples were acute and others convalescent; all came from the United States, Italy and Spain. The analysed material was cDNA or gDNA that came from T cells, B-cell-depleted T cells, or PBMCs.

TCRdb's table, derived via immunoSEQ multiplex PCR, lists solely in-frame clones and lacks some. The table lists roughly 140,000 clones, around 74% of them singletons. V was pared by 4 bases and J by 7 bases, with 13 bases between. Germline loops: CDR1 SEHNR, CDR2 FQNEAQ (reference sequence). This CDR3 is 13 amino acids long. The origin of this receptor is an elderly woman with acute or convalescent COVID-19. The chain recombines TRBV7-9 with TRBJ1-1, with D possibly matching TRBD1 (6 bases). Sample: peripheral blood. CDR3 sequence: CASSYGQLNEAFF. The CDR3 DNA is TGTGCCAGCAGCTACGGACAGCTCAATGAAGCTTTCTTT.